This T cell receptor beta chain is drawn from a study of T cells in Graves' hyperthyroidism and ophthalmopathy. Amplification targeted TCR beta CDR3 regions from RNA transcripts. In the first-round RT-PCR of the TCR CDR3, the HTBI primer set was used. TCRdb redid the calling of the multiplex PCR reads with MiXCR, one entry per CDR3 protein. The table records about 380,000 distinct CDR3 sequences, around a sixth of them present only once. This clonotype was picked up a small number of times. As yet, its antigen is unknown. With duration under 3 months, ophthalmopathy was active: Clinical Activity Score at least 3, NOSPECS at least 4. Uncontrolled infection, other autoimmune disease, pregnancy or lactation disqualified patients from enrolment. Clinical symptoms, serum thyroxine and TRAb, thyroid ultrasound and orbital computed tomography together formed the diagnostic basis. Notes on the study in general: Ophthalmopathy, as predicted by the model, came a median around 6 months after the prediction.

The receptor was isolated from a man aged 18 to 29 with Graves' ophthalmopathy. The sequenced material came from blood.

The CDR3 region has the DNA TGCGCCAGCAGGGAGACGGTTGCAACTAATGAAAAACTGTTTTTT. Translating it yields CASRETVATNEKLFF. The rearrangement joins TRBV5-1 to TRBJ1-4; no clear D. This CDR3 is 15 amino acids long. The V and J ends lost 5 bases and 0 bases respectively, with 11 bases between them. Per germline, CDR1 SGHRS and CDR2 YFSETQ.